Below, 27 T cell receptor beta chains from the same sample are listed, as sequenced in a study of beta chain features in type 1 diabetes. For these TCRs, the target antigens are not known. The sequenced template was cDNA made from the entire isolated RNA. The assay was immunoSEQ multiplex PCR, and TCRdb's table has in-frame clones only and misses some. The sample holds about 270,000 clones; approximately 15% are singletons and the top ten take around 0.016%. Points from the study as a whole: All four CD4+ subsets of Type 1 diabetes patients contained TCRB CDR3s that were moderately but significantly shorter.

Material for sequencing was naive CD4+ T cells from blood. The receptors were sampled from a man aged 25 to 40 with type 1 diabetes.

V usage is TRBV6-1 and J usage is TRBJ1-2; 7 bases match TRBD1. The V gene's germline CDR1 is MNHNS and CDR2 SASEGT. J lost 2 bases, V lost 2 bases, and 8 bases had no gene match. The CDR3 is made up of 16 amino acids. The CDR3 here is CASSERAGTENYGYTF. In DNA, the CDR3 is TGTGCCAGCAGTGAAAGGGCAGGGACAGAGAACTATGGCTACACCTTC.

There are a few counts of this clone. CDR3 DNA sequence: TGTGCCAGCAGCCCGACAGTGAACACTGAAGCTTTCTTT. Its translation is CASSPTVNTEAFF. J is TRBJ1-1 and V is TRBV11-3; D is possibly TRBD1 (5 bases). V was clipped by 5 bases and J by 0 bases, with 7 bases between them. Germline CDR1 is SGHNT and CDR2 is YENEEA. The CDR3 consists of 13 residues.

CDR3 sequence reads: CASSPFPGLAAGDTQYF. The CDR3 DNA reads as TGTGCCAGCTCACCGTTCCCGGGACTAGCAGCGGGAGATACGCAGTATTTT. V and J are TRBV18 and TRBJ2-3, with 9 bases fitting TRBD2. After removal of 3 bases from V and 5 bases from J, the junction contained 12 bases not matched to a gene. Germline CDR1 KGHSH, CDR2 LQKENI. The CDR3 runs to 17 residues.

This clone was counted only a few times. The chain couples TRBV18 to TRBJ2-3; 9 nucleotides line up with TRBD1. CDR1 and CDR2 (germline): KGHSH, LQKENI. The CDR3 runs to 15 residues. After removal of 3 bases from V and 4 bases from J, the junction contained 5 bases not matched to a gene. CDR3 coding DNA: TGTGCCAGCTCACCCAGGACAGGGGCAGCAGATACGCAGTATTTT. It translates to CASSPRTGAADTQYF.

This clone has more than one count but fewer than ten. Sequence at one end of the junction differs from germline and may be a read error. CDR3 amino acids: CASSGDFPF. CDR3 nucleotides: TGTGCCAGCAGTGGGGACTTCCCCTTC. The chain links TRBV2 to TRBJ1-2, with D possibly being TRBD1 (5 bases). The length of the CDR3 is 9 residues. Germline CDR1 SNHLY, CDR2 FYNNEI. The full variable domain, in which reference TRBV2 and TRBJ1-2 provide the parts outside the CDR3, is EPEVTQTPSHQVTQMGQEVILRCVPISNHLYFYWYRQILGQKVEFLVSFYNNEISEKSEIFDDQFSVERPDGSNFTLKIRSTKLEDSAMYFCASSGDFPFGSGTRLTVV.

The chain couples TRBV4-2 to TRBJ2-7, with 10 nucleotides matching TRBD2. The CDR3 runs 15 residues. Losses at the gene ends were 5 bases for V and 3 bases for J; bases not matched to a gene: 7. Germline values: CDR1 LGHNA, CDR2 YNFKEQ. The CDR3 here is CASSLGAGGDYEQYF. Written as DNA, the CDR3 is TGTGCCAGCAGCTTAGGAGCGGGAGGGGACTACGAGCAGTACTTC.

The CDR3 DNA follows: TGTGCCAGTAGCTTGGACAGGTCCTACGAGCAGTACTTC. It codes for CASSLDRSYEQYF. The chain couples TRBV19 to TRBJ2-7, with TRBD1 matching over 7 bases. The V segment lost 6 bases and the J segment 1 base; nucleotides outside the gene matches: 3. The CDR3 has 13 residues. CDR1 LNHDA and CDR2 SQIVND come from the germline V gene (reference sequence).

V gene TRBV7-9 combines with J gene TRBJ2-3, with 7 nucleotides matching TRBD1. Germline V gene lookup returns CDR1 SEHNR and CDR2 FQNEAQ (reference sequence). The CDR3 length is 16 residues. V gave up 4 bases and J gave up 6 bases; unmatched junction bases: 13. The CDR3, as DNA: TGTGCCAGCAGCTCGACAGGGACGATCTACCGGGATACGCAGTATTTT. Amino acid sequence: CASSSTGTIYRDTQYF.

This clone was observed a few times. Other DNA sequences in the same sample also yield this CDR3. The chain uses TRBV28 and TRBJ1-2; TRBD1 matches 9 bases. Germline lookup yields CDR1 MDHEN and CDR2 SYDVKM. This CDR3 has 14 residues. The V segment lost 6 bases and the J segment 4 bases; nucleotides outside the gene matches: 6. CDR3 region: CASRTGQGSYGYTF. CDR3 nucleotides: TGTGCCAGCAGAACAGGACAGGGGAGCTATGGCTACACCTTC.

V is TRBV4-3 and J is TRBJ2-5, with 10 bases that match TRBD2. The CDR3 runs to 18 residues. The ends lost 3 bases at V and 1 base at J; junction bases unmatched: 11. The germline V gene has CDR1 LGHNA and CDR2 YSLEER. The CDR3 region has the DNA TGCGCCAGCAGCCAGGCGAGTACTAGCGGGAATTTCCAAGAGACCCAGTACTTC. It specifies CASSQASTSGNFQETQYF.

The table lists this clone with a few counts. The chain couples TRBV19 to TRBJ1-1; the match to TRBD1 covers 9 bases. The V segment lost 6 bases and the J segment 5 bases; nucleotides outside the gene matches: 4. Germline assignment: CDR1 LNHDA and CDR2 SQIVND (reference sequence). The CDR3 is 13 residues long. CDR3: CASRGQGGTEAFF. CDR3 nucleotide sequence: TGTGCCAGTAGGGGACAGGGAGGGACTGAAGCTTTCTTT.

The V call is TRBV28, the J call TRBJ2-1; maybe TRBD2 (6 bases). Trimming left V 2 bases short and J 5 bases short, with 13 bases between. Per the germline V gene, CDR1 is MDHEN and CDR2 is SYDVKM. The CDR3 extends over 15 amino acids. CDR3 coding DNA: TGTGCCAGCAGTTTAAGCGGAAGCGGGCACAATGAGCAGTTCTTC. Encoded protein: CASSLSGSGHNEQFF.

V and J are TRBV15 and TRBJ2-1; 9 bases agree with TRBD2. J gave up 12 bases and V 4 bases, and 10 bases lay outside the gene matches. CDR1 and CDR2 (germline): LNHNV, YYDKDF (reference sequence). This CDR3 has 14 residues. The CDR3 spells CATSTSLSGRGQFF. CDR3 DNA sequence: TGTGCCACCAGCACATCCCTTAGCGGGAGAGGGCAGTTCTTC.

This sequence joins TRBV7-9 and TRBJ2-2, with 9 nucleotides matching TRBD2. The CDR3 runs 16 residues. Germline V gene sequence: CDR1 SEHNR, CDR2 FQNEAQ (reference sequence). V gave up 1 base and J gave up 7 bases; unmatched junction bases: 7. The CDR3 region is CASSLGAGGPRGELFF. CDR3 nucleotides: TGTGCCAGCAGCTTAGGCGCGGGAGGGCCTCGCGGGGAGCTGTTTTTT.

This clone was counted only a few times. The V call is TRBV30, the J call TRBJ2-3; 7 bases align to TRBD2. This CDR3 spans 16 amino acids. J was trimmed by 2 bases and V by 4 bases; bases with no gene match: 12. Germline CDR1 is GTSNPN and CDR2 is SVGIG (reference sequence). Written as DNA, the CDR3 is TGTGCCTGGACATTGGGCGGTAGCGGGTTCACAGATACGCAGTATTTT. As protein: CAWTLGGSGFTDTQYF.

This clone was observed a handful of times. The rearrangement links TRBV2 to TRBJ2-2, with a possible D match to TRBD2 (6 bases). The CDR3 has 14 amino acids. Germline assignment: CDR1 SNHLY and CDR2 FYNNEI. The V end lost 8 bases, the J end lost 8 bases, and 18 bases lay between the germline ends. The CDR3 sequence: CASWGESLTGELFF. CDR3 DNA: TGTGCCAGCTGGGGGGAAAGTTTAACGGGGGAGCTGTTTTTT.

This clone came up a few times. The rearrangement joins TRBV4-3 to TRBJ1-1; D possibly corresponds to TRBD1 (5 bases). The V and J ends lost 3 bases and 3 bases respectively, with 8 bases between them. Germline loops: CDR1 LGHNA, CDR2 YSLEER. The CDR3 sequence is 13 residues long. CDR3 amino acids: CASSHQGHTEAFF. The CDR3 DNA follows: TGCGCCAGCAGCCACCAGGGTCACACTGAAGCTTTCTTT.

The J gene is TRBJ1-2, the V gene TRBV5-4; the D is unclear. The V and J ends lost 4 bases and 8 bases respectively, with 21 bases between them. The germline V gene has CDR1 SGHNT and CDR2 YYREEE (reference sequence). The CDR3 length is 15 residues. The CDR3 coding sequence is TGTGCCAGCAGCCGGCGGACGGGAATTATGGAAGGCTACACCTTC. The encoded protein is CASSRRTGIMEGYTF.

This clone was seen only a few times. The chain joins TRBV4-3 to TRBJ2-5, with 13 bases fitting TRBD2. V was clipped by 6 bases and J by 5 bases; unmatched bases: 9. Germline CDR1 LGHNA, CDR2 YSLEER. This CDR3 is built from 16 residues. The CDR3, as DNA: TGCGCCAGCAGACCCGGACTAGCGGGAGCAGTGGAGACCCAGTACTTC. Protein sequence: CASRPGLAGAVETQYF.

With respect to this clone: The same CDR3 also results from other DNA sequences found in this sample. The chain joins TRBV15 to TRBJ2-7, with 9 bases identical to TRBD1. This CDR3 has 14 amino acids. The V gene's germline CDR1 is LNHNV and CDR2 YYDKDF (reference sequence). With 3 bases clipped from V and 3 bases from J, the junction kept 3 bases outside the gene matches. In DNA form, the CDR3 reads TGTGCCACCAGCAGGGACAGGGGAGGCTACGAGCAGTACTTC. It encodes CATSRDRGGYEQYF.

The chain is built from TRBV7-2 and TRBJ2-2; tentative D call: TRBD1 (6 bases). Germline V gene sequence: CDR1 SGHTA, CDR2 FQGNSA. There are 13 residues in the CDR3. V shed 6 bases and J shed 6 bases, with 11 bases lying between them. Here the CDR3 DNA reads TGTGCCAGCAGGGGGGCGCGGGCCGGGGAGCTGTTTTTT. It specifies CASRGARAGELFF.

The chain employs TRBV15 and TRBJ2-1; D is possibly TRBD2 (6 bases). CDR1 LNHNV and CDR2 YYDKDF come from the germline V gene (reference sequence). The V end lost 1 base, the J end lost 9 bases, and 7 bases lay between the germline ends. The CDR3 sequence is 12 residues long. The CDR3 region has the DNA TGTGCCACCAGCAGAGCCGGGGGTGAGCAGTTCTTC. It is translated as CATSRAGGEQFF.

The chain carries TRBV28 and TRBJ1-4; D remains ambiguous. V gave up 6 bases and J gave up 4 bases, with 6 bases separating them. The CDR3 has 12 residues. Germline CDR1 reads MDHEN; CDR2 reads SYDVKM. The CDR3 DNA follows: TGTGCCAGCAGGCGAATTAATGAAAAACTGTTTTTT. Translation: CASRRINEKLFF.

This clone was observed a handful of times. The V call is TRBV20-1, the J call TRBJ2-7; the D is unclear. V lost 2 bases to trimming and J lost 6 bases, with 8 bases between them. Germline loops: CDR1 DFQATT, CDR2 SNEGSKA (reference sequence). The CDR3 runs 11 residues. The DNA of the CDR3 is TGCAGTGCTAGATCGGGTATCGAGCAGTACTTC. It yields the protein CSARSGIEQYF.

This clone turned up a few times. The chain has TRBV21-1 and TRBJ1-2. TRBV21-1 is listed as a pseudogene. There are 17 residues in the CDR3. The CDR3 here is CASSKIPTGEIGYGYTF. As DNA, the CDR3 is TGTGCCAGCAGCAAAATCCCAACGGGGGAAATCGGCTATGGCTACACCTTC.

This clone was recorded a few times. The chain combines TRBV18 with TRBJ2-1, with D perhaps TRBD2 (6 bases). Germline CDR1 and CDR2: KGHSH and LQKENI. Trimming removed 4 bases from V and 8 bases from J, with 12 bases in between. The CDR3 is made up of 13 amino acids. CDR3 residues: CASSRGVLDEQFF. The CDR3 DNA follows: TGTGCCAGCTCACGGGGGGTTCTGGATGAGCAGTTCTTC.

In its sample, this clone was seen a few times. This rearrangement joins TRBV4-3 to TRBJ1-2, with D uncertain. This CDR3 has 14 amino acids. The V gene lost 1 base and the J gene lost 3 bases, with 9 bases spanning the gap. Per germline, CDR1 LGHNA and CDR2 YSLEER. The DNA for the CDR3 is TGCGCCAGCAGCCAAGCACGGGTGGACTATGGCTACACCTTC. Protein: CASSQARVDYGYTF.